These T cell receptor beta chains were read from a single sample in a study of healthy donors' naive CD4 and CD8 T cells. TCRdb ran MiXCR on the reads and lists one entry per CDR3 protein. The repertoire holds approximately 200,000 distinct CDR3 sequences, about four fifths seen once, with more than 2% in the top ten. Sequencing input: naive CD4+ and CD8+ T cells sorted from blood, pooled from several donors. The source of these receptors is a pool of human donors in good health; the sample pools cells from several healthy donors. Both conserved end residues are trimmed from each CDR3.

CDR3 protein	J gene	V gene
AWSRTIRSRGQY	TRBJ2-7	TRBV30
SALNRVHSNQPQH	TRBJ1-5	TRBV20-1
ASSFFSRGQSTEAF	TRBJ1-1	TRBV27
ASRDRGRDEGEQY	TRBJ2-7	TRBV27
SATQSGDNEQF	TRBJ2-1	TRBV20-1
ASSSKRVATYNEQF	TRBJ2-1	TRBV7-9
ASSWVRSENTEAF	TRBJ1-1	TRBV11-2
SASRTGPYEQY	TRBJ2-7	TRBV29-1
SVKPGQGALFAEAF	TRBJ1-1	TRBV29-1
ASSIETNHYGYT	TRBJ1-2	TRBV19
ASSYRTGWADEQF	TRBJ2-1	TRBV6-6
AWSVGTSRGNEQF	TRBJ2-1	TRBV30
ASSVGQGLGANVLT	TRBJ2-6	TRBV5-4
ASSLATSGYEQY	TRBJ2-7	TRBV5-1
ASSSGQANEKLF	TRBJ1-4	TRBV6-5
ATSPLDRPEQY	TRBJ2-7	TRBV15
ASSLPGRGKF	TRBJ2-1	TRBV5-1
ASLPGGLRNQPQH	TRBJ1-5	TRBV7-8
SANHVGTAAF	TRBJ1-1	TRBV29-1
ASSRGDPAGVPLYEQY	TRBJ2-7	TRBV6-5
ASSKSGQGNSPLH	TRBJ1-6	TRBV6-5
ASSQQGIANYGYT	TRBJ1-2	TRBV21-1
SVANRDEQY	TRBJ2-7	TRBV29-1
ATGTVNYGYT	TRBJ1-2	TRBV27
SAVGTLNTDTQY	TRBJ2-3	TRBV29-1
SVEKRETAYEQY	TRBJ2-7	TRBV29-1
ASSYSGTAYEQY	TRBJ2-7	TRBV6-6
SALVGIEAF	TRBJ1-1	TRBV29-1
ASGSWTRGNEQF	TRBJ2-1	TRBV12-5
SARDPGRTYEQY	TRBJ2-7	TRBV20-1
ASSKVNTEAF	TRBJ1-1	TRBV27
ASSSQGSSYNEQF	TRBJ2-1	TRBV11-2
ASSTLRGSGKETQY	TRBJ2-5	TRBV19
AWDRGSNEQF	TRBJ2-1	TRBV30
AWSVYLGLGEQF	TRBJ2-1	TRBV30
ASTAWTEYNEQF	TRBJ2-1	TRBV11-2
GVEFGRGNTIY	TRBJ1-3	TRBV29-1
ASSEDRTHTQY	TRBJ2-3	TRBV5-1
ASRPLSGRAAEQY	TRBJ2-7	TRBV11-2
ASSFGGTGIYEQY	TRBJ2-7	TRBV19
AINHGSFSYEQY	TRBJ2-7	TRBV10-3
ATRGGANQPQH	TRBJ1-5	TRBV12-3/TRBV12-4
GDQGPMAEAF	TRBJ1-1	TRBV29-1
ASSPLPPRQGNYEQY	TRBJ2-7	TRBV18
SAWTIYNEQF	TRBJ2-1	TRBV20-1
SVEGWDEQF	TRBJ2-1	TRBV29-1
SVAGGNTEAF	TRBJ1-1	TRBV29-1
SVSTGTGNTIY	TRBJ1-3	TRBV29-1
ASSISGSGSSYNEQF	TRBJ2-1	TRBV19
SVRDNAQY	TRBJ2-3	TRBV29-1
ASSLAGQGGREAF	TRBJ1-1	TRBV5-4
ASSLPEFSPLH	TRBJ1-6	TRBV5-4
SVRDRASHEQY	TRBJ2-7	TRBV29-1
ASSLQQGLPGELF	TRBJ2-2	TRBV27
ATSRDPGPARAQY	TRBJ2-3	TRBV15